This paragraph reports one TCR beta chain. Its cognate antigen is unknown. This entry comes from a study of T cell responses to AZD1222 COVID-19 vaccine. Overall study results and limits: The donor group comprised mostly white British people and more females; the analysis possibly underestimated clonal diversity.

V was shortened by 3 bases and J by 4 bases, with 14 bases between the two germline ends. The CDR3 is made up of 15 amino acids. The germline V gene encodes CDR1 SGHNT and CDR2 YYREEE (reference sequence). The data were produced by immunoSEQ multiplex PCR, yet TCRdb's version contains in-frame clones alone and is incomplete. Found here are roughly 150,000 clones, approximately 88% of them singletons; the top ten hold 0.95% to 1.1%. The TCR comes from an adult who received the AZD1222 COVID-19 vaccine. Material: peripheral blood, obtained 28 days after the second AZD1222 dose. This rearrangement joins TRBV5-4 to TRBJ2-1; D gene ambiguous. CDR3 coding DNA: TGTGCCAGCAGCTGGGAAAGGGCTCCATACAATGAGCAGTTCTTC. It translates to CASSWERAPYNEQFF. Based on the CDR3 plus reference TRBV5-4 and TRBJ2-1, the full variable domain is ETGVTQSPTHLIKTRGQQVTLRCSSQSGHNTVSWYQQALGQGPQFIFQYYREEENGRGNFPPRFSGLQFPNYSSELNVNALELDDSALYLCASSWERAPYNEQFFGPGTRLTVL.